The source of this T cell receptor (beta chain) is a study of OX40 agonist ivuxolimab in advanced cancers. Whole-study context: Every 2 weeks, ivuxolimab was infused into the patients intravenously at between 0.01 and 10 mg/kg. Enrollees could have had prior anti-PD-1, anti-PD-L1 or anti-CTLA-4 therapy, which approximately 40% had received. Broader study findings: More expanded clones were found, on average, in CD8+ than in CD4+ T cells.

Sequenced by immunoSEQ multiplex PCR; TCRdb stores in-frame clones only, minus some. The table includes under 95,000 clones, about 90% detected once. The ends were cut back, 0 bases at V and 2 bases at J, with 11 bases in the middle. The CDR3 is 15 residues long. From germline, CDR1 is SGDLS and CDR2 YYNGEE. With regard to this clone: Antigen unknown.

This receptor was taken from an adult with an advanced solid tumor such as melanoma, head and neck, liver or kidney cancer. This chain joins TRBV9 and TRBJ2-5, with D perhaps assigned TRBD1 or TRBD2 (5 bases each). Sample: CD4+ or CD8+ T cells sorted from blood, taken in a trial of the OX40 agonist ivuxolimab. This CDR3 is CASSVAGQFQETQYF. CDR3 nucleotides: TGTGCCAGCAGCGTAGCGGGGCAGTTTCAAGAGACCCAGTACTTC.